Listed below are T cell receptor beta chains from one sample, sequenced in a study of T cells in Graves' hyperthyroidism and ophthalmopathy. One entry per CDR3 protein results from TCRdb running MiXCR on the multiplex PCR reads. The sample has just over 550,000 distinct CDR3 sequences; about half are singletons. Sequenced sample: peripheral blood or thyroid tissue (not recorded which). These receptors were taken from a woman younger than 30 with Graves' hyperthyroidism. CDR3s include the opening cysteine and the closing phenylalanine or tryptophan. Fields, in order: J gene, D gene, clone size, V gene, CDR3 protein, CDR3 DNA. A D gene is named only where the DNA matches it firmly. Expanded clones get a size class; other rows say once, few or many, or leave the size out.

TRBJ1-3 | . | . | TRBV14 | CASTQGNTIYF | TGTGCCAGCACCCAAGGAAACACCATATATTTT
TRBJ2-6 | . | many | TRBV24-1 | CATSVGPSSSGANVLTF | TGTGCCACCAGTGTGGGACCTAGCTCCTCTGGGGCCAACGTCCTGACTTTC
TRBJ2-6 | TRBD2 | . | TRBV7-8 | CASSLKTSGTLSGANVLTF | TGTGCCAGCAGCCTTAAGACTAGCGGGACCTTGTCCGGGGCCAACGTCCTGACTTTC
TRBJ1-5 | TRBD1 | few | TRBV7-6 | CASSRDRGLQPQHF | TGTGCCAGCAGCCGGGACAGGGGGCTGCAGCCCCAGCATTTT
TRBJ2-5 | . | many | TRBV7-3 | CASSSYGAETQYF | TGTGCCAGCAGCTCTTATGGGGCAGAGACCCAGTACTTC
TRBJ1-5 | . | . | TRBV7-2 | CASSQDSARGQPQHF | TGTGCCAGCAGCCAAGATTCGGCACGGGGTCAGCCCCAGCATTTT
TRBJ2-5 | TRBD1 | . | TRBV7-9 | CASSLGQAGGGRETQYF | TGTGCCAGCAGCTTGGGACAGGCCGGAGGGGGACGGGAGACCCAGTACTTC
TRBJ1-1 | . | few | TRBV7-2 | CASSLLSGNTEAFF | TGTGCCAGCAGCCTTCTGAGCGGGAACACTGAAGCTTTCTTT
TRBJ1-2 | . | few | TRBV10-3 | CAIRRGGTDRLYGYTF | TGTGCCATCAGGAGAGGGGGGACGGATAGACTCTATGGCTACACCTTC
TRBJ2-5 | . | . | TRBV7-8 | CASSSTRSRETQYF | TGTGCCAGCAGCTCGACTAGGTCTCGGGAGACCCAGTACTTC
TRBJ1-2 | . | . | TRBV20-1 | CSAEAPGQLNYGYTF | TGCAGTGCTGAAGCCCCAGGACAGCTGAACTATGGCTACACCTTC
TRBJ1-2 | . | many | TRBV7-6 | CASSLAQTGGYGYTF | TGTGCCAGCAGCTTAGCGCAGACGGGTGGCTATGGCTACACCTTC
TRBJ2-7 | . | . | TRBV25-1 | CASSYGWGIDQQSYEQYF | TGTGCCAGCAGTTACGGTTGGGGGATCGACCAGCAGTCCTACGAGCAGTACTTC
TRBJ2-7 | . | few | TRBV20-1 | CSALRSSYEQYF | TGCAGTGCCCTCAGGAGCTCCTACGAGCAGTACTTC
TRBJ2-7 | TRBD2 | few | TRBV19 | CASSWTSGRAGEQYF | TGTGCCAGTAGTTGGACTAGCGGGAGGGCCGGCGAGCAGTACTTC
TRBJ1-4 | TRBD1 | . | TRBV2 | CASNGQGTNEKLFF | TGTGCCAGCAACGGACAGGGGACTAATGAAAAACTGTTTTTT
TRBJ1-6 | . | many | TRBV24-1 | CATSRRMNSPLHF | TGTGCCACCAGTCGCCGCATGAATTCACCCCTCCACTTT
TRBJ2-7 | . | . | TRBV7-6 | CASSQDVLAGEQYF | TGTGCCAGCAGCCAAGATGTCCTAGCCGGTGAGCAGTACTTC
TRBJ1-1 | . | many | TRBV7-9 | CASPEAFF | TGTGCCAGCCCTGAAGCTTTCTTT
TRBJ2-5 | TRBD1 | . | TRBV7-9 | CASSQEEQGARETQYF | TGTGCCAGCAGCCAAGAGGAGCAGGGGGCGCGGGAGACCCAGTACTTC
TRBJ2-5 | TRBD1 | . | TRBV5-1 | CASSLVTGGAETQYF | TGCGCCAGCAGCTTGGTAACAGGGGGCGCGGAGACCCAGTACTTC
TRBJ2-7 | . | . | TRBV25-1 | CASSRGGLENYEQYF | TGTGCCAGCAGCCGCGGAGGGCTAGAGAATTACGAGCAGTACTTC
TRBJ1-2 | . | few | TRBV6-1 | CASSVRDRTNYGYTF | TGTGCCAGCAGTGTCCGGGACCGTACTAACTATGGCTACACCTTC
TRBJ1-5 | . | . | TRBV7-6 | CASSRGDCNRPQHF | TGTGCCAGCAGCAGGGGGGATTGCAATCGGCCCCAGCATTTT
TRBJ1-6 | . | many | TRBV25-1 | CASSEISSPLHF | TGTGCCAGCAGTGAGATTAGCTCACCCCTCCACTTT
TRBJ1-2 | TRBD1 | . | TRBV25-1 | CASSDSDRANGYTF | TGTGCCAGCAGCGACTCTGACAGGGCGAACGGCTACACCTTC
TRBJ2-7 | TRBD1 | . | TRBV7-8 | CASSLGQGGHEQYF | TGTGCCAGCAGCTTGGGACAGGGGGGCCACGAGCAGTACTTC
TRBJ2-7 | . | few | TRBV14 | CASSRERESEQYF | TGTGCCAGCAGCCGGGAGAGGGAGAGCGAGCAGTACTTC
TRBJ1-1 | TRBD1 | . | TRBV2 | CASVDRGRRTEAFF | TGTGCCAGCGTTGACAGGGGGAGACGGACTGAAGCTTTCTTT
TRBJ2-5 | . | . | TRBV10-3 | CASFHETQYF | TGTGCCAGCTTTCACGAGACCCAGTACTTC
TRBJ2-7 | . | . | TRBV7-2 | CASSQGTAGGGEQYF | TGTGCCAGCAGCCAAGGTACAGCGGGTGGGGGCGAGCAGTACTTC
TRBJ1-6 | . | . | TRBV2 | CARDAAAPLHF | TGTGCTAGAGATGCGGCGGCACCCCTCCACTTT
TRBJ1-2 | TRBD1 | . | TRBV25-1 | CASSLDRGSHGYTF | TGTGCCAGCAGCTTGGACAGGGGAAGCCATGGCTACACCTTC
TRBJ1-6 | TRBD1 | . | TRBV7-2 | CAWDSGTGNSPLHF | TGTGCCTGGGATTCCGGGACAGGGAATTCACCCCTCCACTTT
TRBJ2-5 | TRBD2 | few | TRBV20-1 | CSARAVASGQETQYF | TGCAGTGCTAGAGCTGTGGCTAGCGGCCAAGAGACCCAGTACTTC
TRBJ2-2 | TRBD2 | many | TRBV24-1 | CATSASETSGTGELFF | TGTGCCACCAGTGCTTCGGAGACTAGCGGTACCGGGGAGCTGTTTTTT
TRBJ1-2 | . | many | TRBV7-9 | CASSLDLGPGGYTF | TGTGCCAGCAGCTTAGACTTGGGGCCGGGCGGCTACACCTTC
TRBJ2-7 | TRBD1 | . | TRBV29-1 | CSAGQGDSYEQYF | TGCAGCGCGGGACAGGGGGACAGCTACGAGCAGTACTTC
TRBJ1-1 | TRBD1 | . | TRBV7-9 | CASSQKTGTGTEAFF | TGCGCCAGCAGCCAGAAGACAGGGACGGGCACTGAAGCTTTCTTT
TRBJ1-2 | TRBD1 | . | TRBV7-9 | CASSLRGTGDYGYTF | TGTGCCAGCAGCTTACGAGGGACAGGGGACTATGGCTACACCTTC
TRBJ1-6 | . | many | TRBV9 | CASSGGGRNSPLHF | TGTGCCAGCAGCGGGGGCGGTAGGAATTCACCCCTCCACTTT
TRBJ1-1 | . | . | TRBV12-3/TRBV12-4 | CASSADNQNTEAFF | TGTGCCAGCAGTGCAGACAACCAGAACACTGAAGCTTTCTTT
TRBJ1-2 | TRBD1 | many | TRBV24-1 | CATSDWTGTYGYTF | TGTGCCACCAGTGATTGGACAGGGACCTATGGCTACACCTTC
TRBJ2-7 | . | many | TRBV5-1 | CASTPTRFSYEQYF | TGCGCCAGCACCCCGACGCGGTTCTCCTACGAGCAGTACTTC
TRBJ1-1 | . | once | TRBV29-1 | CSVHRGGNTEAFF | TGCAGCGTTCATCGGGGGGGGAACACTGAAGCTTTCTTT
TRBJ1-6 | . | many | TRBV7-3 | CASGNRPNSPLHF | TGTGCCAGCGGAAACAGGCCCAATTCACCCCTCCACTTT
TRBJ1-6 | . | many | TRBV4-1 | CASSHMGAGNNSPLHF | TGCGCCAGCAGCCATATGGGGGCAGGAAATAATTCACCCCTCCACTTT
TRBJ1-6 | . | many | TRBV6-1 | CASSPSVYSPLHF | TGTGCCAGCAGCCCATCCGTCTATTCACCCCTCCACTTT
TRBJ1-5 | . | . | TRBV10-3 | CAISSWKVNQPQHF | TGTGCCATCAGTAGCTGGAAGGTGAATCAGCCCCAGCATTTT
TRBJ2-7 | . | . | TRBV5-1 | CASSRRGGTEFSYEQYF | TGCGCCAGCAGCCGTCGGGGCGGGACCGAGTTTTCCTACGAGCAGTACTTC
TRBJ2-6 | . | . | TRBV6-5 | CASSPGSPGANVLTF | TGTGCCAGCAGCCCAGGGTCCCCTGGGGCCAACGTCCTGACTTTC